These 25 T cell receptor beta chains came from one sample sequenced in a study of technical replicates of blood from a handful of donors. Clones were sequenced by immunoSEQ multiplex PCR, and TCRdb holds only the in-frame ones, with some missing. The sample comprises 70,000 to 85,000 clones, approximately 92% of which are singletons, and roughly 0.4% rests with the top ten. Sequencing used T cells isolated from PBMCs. These receptors all come from a human donor in good health.

This chain links TRBV4-3 with TRBJ2-7; D is undetermined. CDR3 length: 14 amino acids. Germline-derived CDR1 and CDR2 are LGHNA and YSLEER. Trimming stripped 0 bases from V and 2 bases from J, with 8 bases between. CDR3 DNA sequence: TGCGCCAGCAGCCAAGATCTCCAGGCCTACGAGCAGTACTTC. It codes for CASSQDLQAYEQYF.

In nucleotides, the CDR3 is TGTGCCAGCAGGAGAGGGTTCGGCCCTAACTATGGCTACACCTTC. Translated: CASRRGFGPNYGYTF. The rearrangement links TRBV7-6 to TRBJ1-2, with D unclear. The V end lost 6 bases, the J end lost 0 bases, and 14 bases lay between the germline ends. The CDR3 covers 15 residues. The germline V gene encodes CDR1 SGHVS and CDR2 FNYEAQ.

This clone appeared a single time. The J gene is TRBJ2-7, the V gene TRBV11-2, with D possibly matching TRBD1 (6 bases). V was trimmed by 1 base and J by 3 bases, leaving 16 bases between them. Germline V lookup: CDR1 SGHAT, CDR2 FQNNGV. CDR3 length: 16 residues. The CDR3 protein is CASSLGGRGISYEQYF. The DNA of the CDR3 is TGTGCCAGCAGCTTAGGCGGCAGGGGTATTAGCTACGAGCAGTACTTC.

This sequence joins TRBV5-4 and TRBJ2-3; D is possibly TRBD2 (5 bases). In germline, CDR1 is SGHNT, CDR2 YYREEE (reference sequence). Between the trimmed V and J ends, which lost 3 bases and 0 bases, there was a span of 11 bases. CDR3 length equals 15 residues. The CDR3: CASSSPRGSTDTQYF. The CDR3 coding sequence is TGTGCCAGCAGCTCCCCACGGGGTAGCACAGATACGCAGTATTTT.

This chain links TRBV2 with TRBJ2-3; TRBD1 might be the D (5 bases). Trimming removed 2 bases at V and 3 bases at J, with 15 bases between. The CDR3 length is 16 residues. The germline V gene encodes CDR1 SNHLY and CDR2 FYNNEI. CDR3 amino acids: CASSELRQGGTDTQYF. CDR3 coding DNA: TGTGCCAGCAGTGAATTGAGGCAGGGTGGTACAGATACGCAGTATTTT.

The sample holds a few counts of this clone. The gene calls are TRBV7-7 and TRBJ1-1; TRBD1 matches 8 bases. The CDR3 sequence is 13 residues long. The V gene's germline CDR1 is SSHAT and CDR2 FNYEAQ (reference sequence). CDR3: CASGQGPNTEAFF. CDR3 nucleotides: TGTGCTAGCGGACAGGGACCGAACACTGAAGCTTTCTTT.

This chain joins TRBV4-3 and TRBJ2-4; 7 bases line up with TRBD2. CDR3 length: 14 amino acids. J lost 10 bases, V lost 3 bases, and 9 bases had no gene match. Germline V gene data show CDR1 as LGHNA and CDR2 as YSLEER. The chain's CDR3 is CASSQGGSGEIQYF. The CDR3 DNA sequence: TGCGCCAGCAGCCAGGGGGGGTCGGGGGAAATTCAGTACTTC.

DNA for the CDR3: TGTGCCAGCAGCTTAGTGGGACTAGCCCCCAATGAGCAGTTCTTC. Translation gives CASSLVGLAPNEQFF. The J gene is TRBJ2-1, the V gene TRBV11-2; 9 bases map to TRBD2. The CDR3 extends over 15 amino acids. Per the germline V gene, CDR1 is SGHAT and CDR2 is FQNNGV. With V trimmed by 1 base and J by 6 bases, 4 bases remained unmatched.

The rearrangement joins TRBV11-2 to TRBJ2-1; TRBD2 matches at 10 bases. This CDR3 comprises 16 residues. V lost 3 bases to trimming and J lost 5 bases; unmatched junction nucleotides: 7. Germline V lookup: CDR1 SGHAT, CDR2 FQNNGV. The CDR3 here is CASSLTGTSDDNEQFF. The CDR3 bases are TGTGCCAGCAGCTTGACCGGGACTAGCGATGACAATGAGCAGTTCTTC.

The chain uses TRBV4-3 and TRBJ2-7; the match to TRBD2 covers 10 bases. The CDR3 has 16 amino acids. Germline loops: CDR1 LGHNA, CDR2 YSLEER. Trimming cost V 0 bases and J 5 bases; bases outside gene matches: 7. The chain's CDR3 is CASSQESLAGEHEQYF. CDR3 nucleotide sequence: TGCGCCAGCAGCCAAGAATCCCTAGCGGGAGAACACGAGCAGTACTTC.

DNA for the CDR3: TGTGCCAGCAGTCTAGGGACAGGGATGAGGGGGGATACGCAGTATTTT. Translating it yields CASSLGTGMRGDTQYF. V is TRBV27 and J is TRBJ2-3; 9 bases agree with TRBD1. CDR3 size: 16 residues. Trimming at V came to 5 bases and at J to 6 bases, leaving 12 bases not matched to a gene. The V gene's germline CDR1 is MNHEY and CDR2 SMNVEV (reference sequence).

The chain employs TRBV7-8 and TRBJ2-3, with 9 bases matching TRBD2. Germline trimming cut 5 bases from V and 2 bases from J; bases unmatched to any gene: 5. CDR1 SGHVS and CDR2 FQNEAQ come from the germline V gene. This CDR3 is built from 15 residues. CDR3 DNA: TGTGCCAGCAGCCTGTTAGCGGGAGACACAGATACGCAGTATTTT. Translated, it gives CASSLLAGDTDTQYF.

This clone occurred a few times. The rearrangement uses TRBV30 and TRBJ2-1; TRBD2 aligns across 8 bases. Germline V gene data show CDR1 as GTSNPN and CDR2 as SVGIG (reference sequence). After removal of 0 bases from V and 7 bases from J, the junction contained 8 bases not matched to a gene. CDR3 size: 15 residues. CDR3 sequence: CAWSVQLAVLNEQFF. The CDR3 nucleotides read TGTGCCTGGAGTGTACAACTAGCGGTTTTAAATGAGCAGTTCTTC. The whole variable domain, remainder taken from reference TRBV30 and TRBJ2-1, is SQTIHQWPATLVQPVGSPLSLECTVEGTSNPNLYWYRQAAGRGLQLLFYSVGIGQISSEVPQNLSASRPQDRQFILSSKKLLLSDSGFYLCAWSVQLAVLNEQFFGPGTRLTVL.

This chain connects TRBV13 to TRBJ1-1, with TRBD1 as a possible D gene (5 bases). Germline V CDR1 and CDR2: PRHDT, FYEKMQ (reference sequence). The CDR3 consists of 15 residues. V was trimmed by 5 bases and J by 4 bases, leaving 17 bases between them. The CDR3 DNA reads as TGTGCCAGCAGCCTCAAGGGTGGGCAGGGCACTGAAGCTTTCTTT. Its protein product is CASSLKGGQGTEAFF.

V and J are TRBV28 and TRBJ2-7, with TRBD2 matching over 11 bases. V shed 6 bases and J 1 base; nucleotides not matched to a gene: 2. The CDR3 is 14 amino acids. Looked up from germline, CDR1 is MDHEN and CDR2 is SYDVKM. The CDR3 is CASRIAGGSYEQYF. In DNA form, the CDR3 reads TGTGCCAGCAGGATAGCGGGAGGGTCCTACGAGCAGTACTTC.

This chain uses TRBV7-9 with TRBJ2-7, with 10 positions matching TRBD1. The CDR3 spans 14 residues. J lost 5 bases, V lost 4 bases, and 5 bases had no gene match. CDR1 and CDR2 from the germline V gene are SEHNR and FQNEAQ (reference sequence). The DNA for the CDR3 is TGTGCCAGCAGCTCGGGACAGGGGAATAACGAGCAGTACTTC. Translated, it gives CASSSGQGNNEQYF.

The chain couples TRBV6-5 to TRBJ2-7; 11 bases match TRBD1. V gave up 6 bases and J gave up 4 bases; unmatched junction bases: 8. Germline loops: CDR1 MNHEY, CDR2 SVGAGI. The CDR3 spans 15 residues. The CDR3 nucleotides are TGTGCCAGCAGCAAAGGGACAGGGGGTCCGTACGAGCAGTACTTC. Residues: CASSKGTGGPYEQYF.

J is TRBJ1-4 and V is TRBV11-2, with D maybe TRBD1 (5 bases). The CDR3 sequence is 13 residues long. Germline V gene data show CDR1 as SGHAT and CDR2 as FQNNGV. V lost 5 bases, J lost 8 bases, and 12 bases lay in between. For the CDR3, the DNA is TGTGCCAGCAGCCCGCTGACAGAGGAAAAACTGTTTTTT. Its translation is CASSPLTEEKLFF.

The V call is TRBV4-3, the J call TRBJ2-1; 8 bases align to TRBD2. CDR1 LGHNA and CDR2 YSLEER come from the germline V gene. The CDR3 loop spans 16 amino acids. The junction had 11 bases not matched to a gene; V was cut back by 0 bases and J by 10 bases. This chain's CDR3 is CASSQESSGPGQEQFF. DNA of the CDR3: TGCGCCAGCAGCCAAGAGTCTAGCGGGCCGGGGCAGGAGCAGTTCTTC.

In nucleotides, the CDR3 is TGTGCCAGCAGTGAGGCCTACACCGGGGAGCTGTTTTTT. Amino acid sequence: CASSEAYTGELFF. The chain links TRBV6-1 to TRBJ2-2; no reliable D call. V lost 3 bases and J 3 bases, leaving 5 bases between the germline ends. CDR1 and CDR2 (germline): MNHNS, SASEGT. The CDR3 extends over 13 amino acids.

CDR3 sequence: CASTRTSNQPQHF. The CDR3 bases are TGTGCCAGTACACGGACTTCCAATCAGCCCCAGCATTTT. This rearrangement joins TRBV19 to TRBJ1-5; D uncertain. The CDR3 has 13 residues. V dropped 7 bases and J dropped 3 bases, with 10 bases sitting between them. The V gene's germline CDR1 is LNHDA and CDR2 SQIVND (reference sequence). The full variable domain, completed using reference TRBV19 and TRBJ1-5, is DGGITQSPKYLFRKEGQNVTLSCEQNLNHDAMYWYRQDPGQGLRLIYYSQIVNDFQKGDIAEGYSVSREKKESFPLTVTSAQKNPTAFYLCASTRTSNQPQHFGDGTRLSIL.

The gene calls are TRBV2 and TRBJ2-1; tentatively, D is TRBD2 (6 bases). There are 12 residues in the CDR3. The germline V gene has CDR1 SNHLY and CDR2 FYNNEI. V lost 4 bases and J lost 13, with 14 bases in between. CDR3 in amino acids: CASSAGRLGQFF. For the CDR3, the DNA is TGTGCCAGCAGTGCAGGGAGGTTGGGTCAGTTCTTC.

This chain joins TRBV6-4 and TRBJ1-2, with a tentative D call TRBD1 (5 bases). Trimming shortened V by 2 bases and J by 0 bases, and 13 bases separated the two germline ends. This CDR3 has 16 amino acids. CDR1 and CDR2 from the germline V gene are MRHNA and SNTAGT. The CDR3 DNA sequence: TGTGCCAGCAGTGACAGGGCAGGGTCTTCTAACTATGGCTACACCTTC. Its translation is CASSDRAGSSNYGYTF.

This chain links TRBV4-1 with TRBJ2-2, with D tentatively TRBD1 (5 bases). V lost 4 bases and J lost 4, with 7 bases in between. Per germline, CDR1 MGHRA and CDR2 YSYEKL. The CDR3 loop spans 13 amino acids. In nucleotides, the CDR3 is TGCGCCAGCAGCCGGGGCCCCACCGGGGAGCTGTTTTTT. Its translation is CASSRGPTGELFF.

CDR3 DNA sequence: TGCAGCATCTACGATGACAGCCTCTATGGCTACACCTTC. It codes for CSIYDDSLYGYTF. The chain links TRBV29-1 to TRBJ1-2, with D possibly matching TRBD1 (5 bases). Germline loops: CDR1 SQVTM, CDR2 ANQGSEA. The V end was cut by 8 bases, the J end by 4 bases, with 17 bases between. The CDR3 is made up of 13 amino acids.